Sequencing of this T cell receptor beta chain was carried out in a study of radiation and T cells in renal cell carcinoma. By share, this clone ranks as medium-sized. The treatment was: treatment-naive control, cytoreductive nephrectomy. The method was immunoSEQ multiplex PCR; TCRdb's version includes in-frame clones alone and lacks a portion of them. The top ten hold less than 25% of the sample, which has approximately 25,000 clones, less than 55% seen once. Germline V gene data show CDR1 as MNHEY and CDR2 as SVGAGI. This CDR3 comprises 16 residues. V lost 2 bases and J lost 1; bases outside the gene matches: 7.

The sample consisted of tumor tissue, taken from a patient whose treatment was nephrectomy without radiotherapy. This sequence joins TRBV6-5 and TRBJ1-2; 7 bases are a match to TRBD1. The TCR originated in a human donor with renal cell carcinoma. For the CDR3, the DNA is TGTGCCAGCAGTTACGGCAGGGGGTTGATTAACTATGGCTACACCTTC. It codes for CASSYGRGLINYGYTF.